This entry lists 31 T cell receptor beta chains sequenced from one sample in a study of blood T cell repertoires in COVID-19. The repertoire was sequenced with immunoSEQ multiplex PCR; TCRdb's copy has only in-frame clones and lacks some. The repertoire has around 400,000 clones, around 87% of them found once; the top ten carry 2% to 2.5%. Sequencing was carried out using peripheral blood. These receptors came from a woman aged 55-75 years with COVID-19, enrolled during active disease.

The chain joins TRBV27 to TRBJ2-7; D is possibly TRBD2 (6 bases). The ends were cut back, 6 bases at V and 6 bases at J, with 18 bases in the middle. The CDR3 totals 14 residues. CDR1 is MNHEY and CDR2 is SMNVEV in the germline V gene (reference sequence). This CDR3 reads CASSPLVREAEQYF. The DNA of the CDR3 is TGTGCCAGCAGCCCCCTGGTCAGGGAGGCCGAGCAGTACTTC.

V and J are TRBV11-1 and TRBJ2-3, with D tentatively TRBD2 (6 bases). Trimming took 5 bases from V and 2 from J, leaving 11 bases between them. The CDR3 is made up of 14 amino acids. Germline CDR1 SGHAT, CDR2 FQDESV (reference sequence). CDR3 amino acids: CASSVGLNTDTQYF. The CDR3 nucleotides are TGTGCCAGCAGCGTGGGACTCAACACAGATACGCAGTATTTT.

This clone has a count of ten or more. This chain uses TRBV24-1 with TRBJ2-2, with D possibly being TRBD1 (7 bases). Trimming pared 7 bases from V and 0 bases from J, leaving 17 bases between. Per germline, CDR1 KGHDR and CDR2 SFDVKD. The CDR3 is 17 residues long. The CDR3 spells CATREAGGGSNTGELFF. Written as DNA, the CDR3 is TGTGCCACCAGGGAGGCAGGAGGGGGCTCGAACACCGGGGAGCTGTTTTTT.

The gene calls are TRBV5-1 and TRBJ1-4, with TRBD1 identical over 7 bases. The length of the CDR3 is 18 residues. Germline V lookup: CDR1 SGHRS, CDR2 YFSETQ. The V segment lost 4 bases and the J segment 0 bases; nucleotides outside the gene matches: 12. CDR3 sequence: CASSLGFTGVATNEKLFF. Written as DNA, the CDR3 is TGCGCCAGCAGCCTGGGCTTCACAGGGGTCGCAACTAATGAAAAACTGTTTTTT.

This clone was recorded once. The rearrangement joins TRBV6-5 to TRBJ2-7; maybe TRBD1 (6 bases). This CDR3 is built from 15 residues. The germline V and J ends were trimmed by 5 bases and 2 bases, with 16 bases remaining between them. Germline V gene data show CDR1 as MNHEY and CDR2 as SVGAGI. CDR3 DNA sequence: TGTGCCAGCAGTACACAGGGATTCGTTACCTACGAGCAGTACTTC. Translated: CASSTQGFVTYEQYF.

This chain uses TRBV28 with TRBJ1-2; perhaps TRBD1 as D (5 bases). This CDR3 region has 12 residues. Trimming left V 3 bases short and J 5 bases short, with 7 bases between. Germline CDR1 is MDHEN and CDR2 is SYDVKM. For the CDR3, the DNA is TGTGCCAGCAGTTTGGACAAGTATGGCTACACCTTC. Its protein is CASSLDKYGYTF.

The chain combines TRBV4-2 with TRBJ1-2; D may be TRBD1 (5 bases). CDR1 is LGHNA and CDR2 is YNFKEQ in the germline V gene. V was trimmed by 0 bases and J by 4 bases, leaving 6 bases between them. The CDR3 sequence is 13 residues long. The CDR3 DNA reads as TGTGCCAGCAGCCAAGAGCAGGGCTATGGCTACACCTTC. The encoded protein is CASSQEQGYGYTF.

The rearrangement uses TRBV20-1 and TRBJ2-2; TRBD2 matches at 12 bases. The V segment lost 3 bases and the J segment 3 bases; nucleotides outside the gene matches: 11. CDR1 and CDR2 (germline): DFQATT, SNEGSKA (reference sequence). This CDR3 has 18 amino acids. The chain's CDR3 is CSASGALAGGLDTGELFF. CDR3 nucleotide sequence: TGCAGTGCTAGTGGGGCCCTAGCGGGGGGGCTCGACACCGGGGAGCTGTTTTTT.

This chain uses TRBV19 with TRBJ2-7; 12 nucleotides line up with TRBD2. CDR1 and CDR2 (germline): LNHDA, SQIVND (reference sequence). This CDR3 contains 14 residues. With V trimmed by 4 bases and J by 7 bases, 5 bases remained unmatched. This CDR3 reads CASSTTSGGSEQYF. DNA of the CDR3: TGTGCCAGTAGTACGACTAGCGGGGGAAGTGAGCAGTACTTC.

The chain combines TRBV6-5 with TRBJ1-1; D gene unclear. The CDR3 sequence is 15 residues long. Trimming took 1 base from V and 5 from J, leaving 14 bases between them. The V gene's germline CDR1 is MNHEY and CDR2 SVGAGI. The CDR3 region has the DNA TGTGCCAGCAGTTACTTTGAGACTCCGCAAACTGAAGCTTTCTTT. This translates into CASSYFETPQTEAFF.

The chain joins TRBV29-1 to TRBJ2-2; D perhaps matches TRBD1 (5 bases). The CDR3 has 14 amino acids. From germline, CDR1 is SQVTM and CDR2 ANQGSEA. V was pared by 4 bases and J by 5 bases, with 14 bases between. CDR3 bases: TGCAGCGTTGCCAGGGAAAGTGGGACCGGGGAGCTGTTTTTT. Translating it yields CSVARESGTGELFF.

The V and J genes are TRBV7-3 and TRBJ2-3, with TRBD1 as a possible D gene (6 bases). There are 14 residues in the CDR3. Per the germline V gene, CDR1 is SGHTA and CDR2 is FQGTGA. With 4 bases removed from V and 5 bases from J, the gap between germline ends came to 13 bases. CDR3 residues: CASSSKGGLDTQYF. The CDR3 region has the DNA TGTGCCAGCAGCTCGAAAGGGGGTTTAGATACGCAGTATTTT.

The rearrangement joins TRBV6-1 to TRBJ2-7, with D possibly matching TRBD1 (6 bases). CDR3 length: 14 residues. Germline V gene lookup returns CDR1 MNHNS and CDR2 SASEGT. Trimming stripped 1 base from V and 3 bases from J, with 10 bases between. The CDR3 sequence is CASSEVDSLYEQYF. Written as DNA, the CDR3 is TGTGCCAGCAGTGAAGTGGACAGCCTCTACGAGCAGTACTTC.

The sample holds one count of this clone. This sequence joins TRBV2 and TRBJ2-1; 11 bases agree with TRBD2. In germline, CDR1 is SNHLY, CDR2 FYNNEI. With V trimmed by 0 bases and J by 0 bases, 10 bases remained unmatched. This CDR3 has 20 amino acids. The CDR3 DNA reads TGTGCCAGCAGTGAAGCGTCTGGGGCTAGCGGGGGGAGCTCCTACAATGAGCAGTTCTTC. Its protein is CASSEASGASGGSSYNEQFF.

The chain recombines TRBV11-2 with TRBJ1-2, with D possibly being TRBD1 (5 bases). Trimming cost V 2 bases and J 5 bases, with 9 bases left between them. The CDR3 is 13 residues long. Germline CDR1 SGHAT, CDR2 FQNNGV. The CDR3 is CASSLSRDYGYTF. Written as DNA, the CDR3 is TGTGCCAGCAGCTTATCCAGGGATTATGGCTACACCTTC.

The chain recombines TRBV19 with TRBJ1-1, with 8 bases lining up with TRBD1. Unmatched junction bases numbered 5, after V lost 5 bases and J lost 9 bases. This CDR3 is built from 12 residues. In germline, CDR1 is LNHDA, CDR2 SQIVND (reference sequence). This CDR3 reads CASSSRTGQAFF. As DNA, the CDR3 is TGTGCCAGTAGTTCCCGGACAGGGCAAGCTTTCTTT.

V gene TRBV15 combines with J gene TRBJ2-1; the D gene is possibly TRBD2 (6 bases). This CDR3 is 16 amino acids long. V lost 3 bases and J 4 bases, leaving 16 bases between the germline ends. In germline, CDR1 is LNHNV, CDR2 YYDKDF (reference sequence). The CDR3 coding sequence is TGTGCCACCAGCAGCGGGGACTTGTATTTTTACAATGAGCAGTTCTTC. It translates to CATSSGDLYFYNEQFF. Based on the CDR3 plus reference TRBV15 and TRBJ2-1, the full variable domain is DAMVIQNPRYQVTQFGKPVTLSCSQTLNHNVMYWYQQKSSQAPKLLFHYYDKDFNNEADTPDNFQSRRPNTSFCFLDIRSPGLGDTAMYLCATSSGDLYFYNEQFFGPGTRLTVL.

The chain links TRBV29-1 to TRBJ1-2; 11 positions match TRBD1. The CDR3 consists of 14 residues. Germline V gene data show CDR1 as SQVTM and CDR2 as ANQGSEA. V lost 7 bases to trimming and J lost 8 bases; unmatched junction nucleotides: 12. CDR3 protein: CSDGWTGGRGGYTF. For the CDR3, the DNA is TGCAGCGACGGATGGACAGGGGGCAGGGGAGGCTACACCTTC. Based on the CDR3 plus reference TRBV29-1 and TRBJ1-2, the full variable domain is SAVISQKPSRDICQRGTSLTIQCQVDSQVTMMFWYRQQPGQSLTLIATANQGSEATYESGFVIDKFPISRPNLTFSTLTVSNMSPEDSSIYLCSDGWTGGRGGYTFGSGTRLTVV.

CDR3 sequence reads: CASSPDRFVYTF. The CDR3 DNA reads as TGTGCCAGCTCACCTGACAGGTTTGTCTACACCTTC. The chain combines TRBV18 with TRBJ1-2, with D possibly being TRBD1 (6 bases). The CDR3 is 12 residues long. Germline values: CDR1 KGHSH, CDR2 LQKENI. V lost 3 bases to trimming and J lost 10 bases, with 12 bases between them.

This clone was observed a handful of times. CDR3 DNA: TGTGCCAGCAGCGTTAGCGGGGGGGCTATTGAGCAGTTCTTC. Translated: CASSVSGGAIEQFF. The chain carries TRBV7-9 and TRBJ2-1; 11 bases line up with TRBD2. The ends lost 5 bases at V and 9 bases at J; junction bases unmatched: 6. This CDR3 has 14 residues. The germline CDR1 and CDR2 sequences are SEHNR and FQNEAQ (reference sequence).

The chain couples TRBV5-1 to TRBJ2-1; 11 bases line up with TRBD2. J gave up 6 bases and V 3 bases, and 5 bases lay outside the gene matches. CDR1 is SGHRS and CDR2 is YFSETQ in the germline V gene. CDR3 size: 15 residues. Written as DNA, the CDR3 is TGCGCCAGCAGCTCTATTAGCGGGGGGGCCAATGAGCAGTTCTTC. Its protein product is CASSSISGGANEQFF.

The V gene is TRBV27, the J gene TRBJ1-5, with a possible D match to TRBD1 (5 bases). From germline, CDR1 is MNHEY and CDR2 SMNVEV (reference sequence). The V end was cut by 1 base, the J end by 4 bases, with 8 bases between. The CDR3 totals 14 residues. The CDR3 nucleotides are TGTGCCAGCAGTTTATTGGGGCGAAATCAGCCCCAGCATTTT. Translation gives CASSLLGRNQPQHF.

The rearrangement uses TRBV3-1 (or the pseudogene TRBV3-2) and TRBJ1-1; 9 positions agree with TRBD1. The CDR3 is 15 amino acids. V gave up 5 bases and J gave up 0 bases; unmatched junction bases: 4. Germline V lookup: CDR1 LGHDT, CDR2 YNNKEL (reference sequence). CDR3 protein: CASSARQGVNTEAFF. The DNA of the CDR3 is TGTGCCAGCAGCGCACGACAGGGGGTGAACACTGAAGCTTTCTTT.

This clone was counted between two and nine times. CDR3 amino acids: CASRGGQKDGYTF. CDR3 nucleotide sequence: TGTGCCAGCAGGGGGGGACAGAAGGATGGCTACACCTTC. This sequence joins TRBV12-3 or TRBV12-4 and TRBJ1-2; 7 nucleotides align to TRBD1. Trimming at V came to 6 bases and at J to 6 bases, leaving 7 bases not matched to a gene. CDR3 length: 13 residues.

The J gene is TRBJ1-2, the V gene TRBV29-1; 11 nucleotides line up with TRBD1. Germline V lookup: CDR1 SQVTM, CDR2 ANQGSEA. The CDR3 is 16 residues long. J was trimmed by 0 bases and V by 4 bases; bases with no gene match: 7. The CDR3 sequence: CSVAAGTGGANYGYTF. CDR3 DNA: TGCAGCGTTGCCGCCGGGACAGGGGGAGCTAACTATGGCTACACCTTC.

This clone has a single count. The chain carries TRBV11-2 and TRBJ2-5; 8 bases align to TRBD2. This CDR3 is 16 amino acids long. In germline, CDR1 is SGHAT, CDR2 FQNNGV. With V trimmed by 5 bases and J by 1 base, 9 bases remained unmatched. CDR3 bases: TGTGCCAGCAGCCGACTGCGGGGGGCGACCCAAGAGACCCAGTACTTC. Translating gives CASSRLRGATQETQYF. The full variable domain, completed using reference TRBV11-2 and TRBJ2-5, is EAGVAQSPRYKIIEKRQSVAFWCNPISGHATLYWYQQILGQGPKLLIQFQNNGVVDDSQLPKDRFSAERLKGVDSTLKIQPAKLEDSAVYLCASSRLRGATQETQYFGPGTRLLVL.

The chain has TRBV7-9 and TRBJ2-5; D is perhaps TRBD1 (6 bases). In germline, CDR1 is SEHNR, CDR2 FQNEAQ (reference sequence). The CDR3 extends over 16 amino acids. Deletions cut 3 bases from V and 1 base from J, with 15 bases between. As DNA, the CDR3 is TGTGCCAGCAGCTTTTCCGCCCGGACAGCCCAAGAGACCCAGTACTTC. Its protein product is CASSFSARTAQETQYF.

As to this clone: At the DNA level, this CDR3 is encoded by other sequences in the same sample as well. The chain recombines TRBV3-1 (or the pseudogene TRBV3-2) with TRBJ1-1, with 7 bases identical to TRBD1. With 4 bases clipped from V and 2 bases from J, the junction kept 4 bases outside the gene matches. CDR1 and CDR2 from the germline V gene are LGHDT and YNNKEL (reference sequence). The CDR3 is 14 amino acids. CDR3 region: CASSPGQLNTEAFF. Written as DNA, the CDR3 is TGTGCCAGCAGCCCGGGACAGCTAAACACTGAAGCTTTCTTT.

The chain couples TRBV19 to TRBJ2-2; TRBD1 might be the D (5 bases). Trimming cost V 1 base and J 4 bases, with 10 bases left between them. The CDR3 extends over 15 amino acids. Germline loops: CDR1 LNHDA, CDR2 SQIVND (reference sequence). CDR3 DNA sequence: TGTGCCAGTAGTATAGGGGGCAGGGCCACCGGGGAGCTGTTTTTT. Protein product: CASSIGGRATGELFF.

This clone was observed a few times. The chain is built from TRBV5-1 and TRBJ1-1; TRBD1 agrees at 8 bases. This CDR3 has 15 residues. Germline CDR1 and CDR2: SGHRS and YFSETQ. The V gene end was trimmed by 1 base and the J gene end by 1 base; junction bases not matched to a gene: 3. The CDR3 spells CASSLFRGQNTEAFF. The CDR3 nucleotides are TGCGCCAGCAGCTTGTTCAGGGGGCAGAACACTGAAGCTTTCTTT.

The chain is built from TRBV4-2 and TRBJ1-2, with 7 nucleotides matching TRBD1. The CDR3 has 14 residues. From germline, CDR1 is LGHNA and CDR2 YNFKEQ. Germline trimming cut 4 bases from V and 8 bases from J; bases unmatched to any gene: 10. The CDR3 protein is CASSPQGPLAGYTF. CDR3 nucleotide sequence: TGTGCCAGCAGCCCACAGGGGCCTTTGGCCGGCTACACCTTC.